Sequencing of this T cell receptor beta chain was carried out in a study of CXCR3-negative and CXCR3-positive naive CD8 T cells. The study, taken as a whole, reports: Comparison of naive subsets found surface CD5 to be comparable, and TCR strength was inferred on the basis of TRB CDR3 properties. Compared with CXCR3-negative naive cells, CXCR3-positive naive cells showed more hydrophobic TRB CDR3s.

As to this clonotype: The antigen is undetermined.

The CDR3 totals 14 residues. Germline CDR1 and CDR2: SGDLS and YYNGEE. The study made its TRB cDNA libraries by 5' RACE, adding UMI labels. TCRdb re-called the 5' RACE reads and gives one entry per CDR3 protein, without DNA. The sample table includes 130,000 to 150,000 distinct CDR3 sequences. The gene calls are TRBV9 and TRBJ2-1; TCRdb reports TRBD2, a call that lacks DNA to check it against. The TCR sequence derives from a human donor in good health. Some clones in this sample may be carry-over from other donors' samples. Sample: naive CXCR3+ CD8+ T cells from blood. Subset denoted: CD45RO-CCR7+CD27+CD95- naive CD8+ T cells expressing CXCR3 (TNR3+). CDR3 loop: CASSDRDSHNEQFF.